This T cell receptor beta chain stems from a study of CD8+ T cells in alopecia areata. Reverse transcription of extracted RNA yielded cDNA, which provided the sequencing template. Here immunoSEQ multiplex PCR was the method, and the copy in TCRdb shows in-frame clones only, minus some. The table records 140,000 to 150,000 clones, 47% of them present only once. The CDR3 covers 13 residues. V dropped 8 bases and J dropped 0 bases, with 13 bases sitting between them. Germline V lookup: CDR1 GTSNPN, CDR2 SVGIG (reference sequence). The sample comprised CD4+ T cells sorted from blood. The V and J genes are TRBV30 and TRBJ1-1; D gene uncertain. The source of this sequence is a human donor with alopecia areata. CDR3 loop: CAASRAVNTEAFF. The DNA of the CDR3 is TGTGCCGCATCCCGGGCCGTGAACACTGAAGCTTTCTTT.